This T cell receptor beta chain appears in the sequencing data of a study of CD8+ T cells in alopecia areata. Notes on the study in general: Possibly as an HLA-related effect, TCR sharing across patients appeared less clear than in mice.

Trimming stripped 1 base from V and 3 bases from J, with 8 bases between. Per germline, CDR1 SGHNT and CDR2 YYREEE (reference sequence). This CDR3 spans 13 amino acids. RNA extraction was followed by reverse transcription into cDNA, which acted as the sequencing template. Sequenced by immunoSEQ multiplex PCR; TCRdb stores in-frame clones only, minus some. The data contain about 110,000 clones, 45% to 60% of them singletons. The table lists this clone with a few counts. Its cognate antigen is unknown. Sequenced sample: NKG2D-low CD8+ T cells sorted from blood. The sequence was collected from a human donor with alopecia areata. The genes are TRBV5-4 and TRBJ2-7, with D uncertain. DNA of the CDR3: TGTGCCAGCAGCTTGTGGAGAGGCTACGAGCAGTACTTC. Translated, it gives CASSLWRGYEQYF.